The 5 T cell receptor beta chains presented below share a single source sample, sequenced in a study of cytomegalovirus exposure and HLA in healthy donors. A multiplex PCR was run with 60 Vbeta primers and 13 Jbeta primers. The protocol was immunoSEQ multiplex PCR, while the TCRdb copy is restricted to in-frame clones and leaves out a portion. Of approximately 180,000 clones in the sample, approximately 82% were seen once. The sequencing sample was made of PBMCs. These receptors all stem from a woman in her 30s in good health and CMV-seronegative.

This chain connects TRBV5-1 to TRBJ2-5; 7 bases line up with TRBD1. The last part of the DNA fits TRBJ2-7 better; the J call may be wrong. CDR3 length: 17 amino acids. The germline gives CDR1 SGHRS, CDR2 YFSETQ. CDR3 nucleotides: TGCGCCAGCAGCTTGGGGTTAATCCGGGACAGCTCCTACGAGCAGTACTTC. Its protein product is CASSLGLIRDSSYEQYF.

This chain uses TRBV4-3 with TRBJ2-1, with TRBD2 matching 9 bases. The CDR3 length is 15 residues. Looked up from germline, CDR1 is LGHNA and CDR2 is YSLEER. V shed 0 bases, J shed 4 bases, and the junction held 1 base outside the gene matches. The DNA for the CDR3 is TGCGCCAGCAGCCAAGAGCTAGCGGGATACAATGAGCAGTTCTTC. This gives the protein CASSQELAGYNEQFF.

The chain combines TRBV14 with TRBJ2-7; 9 nucleotides match TRBD2. Germline CDR1 reads SGHDN; CDR2 reads FVKESK. V shed 1 base and J 0 bases; nucleotides not matched to a gene: 1. The CDR3 extends over 15 amino acids. The CDR3 region is CASSQVRGGSYEQYF. The CDR3, as DNA: TGTGCCAGCAGCCAAGTGCGGGGGGGCTCCTACGAGCAGTACTTC.

This clone was seen only once. The chain uses TRBV5-1 and TRBJ1-5; 11 nucleotides match TRBD1. Per germline, CDR1 SGHRS and CDR2 YFSETQ. Trimming removed 0 bases from V and 7 bases from J; junction bases left unmatched: 9. The CDR3 consists of 17 residues. The CDR3 DNA follows: TGCGCCAGCAGCTTGGGGCCAGGGGGGGACAGGGGGCAGCCCCAGCATTTT. Its translation is CASSLGPGGDRGQPQHF. Full variable domain (remainder filled in from reference TRBV5-1 and TRBJ1-5): KAGVTQTPRYLIKTRGQQVTLSCSPISGHRSVSWYQQTPGQGLQFLFEYFSETQRNKGNFPGRFSGRQFSNSRSEMNVSTLELGDSALYLCASSLGPGGDRGQPQHFGDGTRLSIL.

This clone was observed a single time. The V gene is TRBV28, the J gene TRBJ2-7; perhaps TRBD1 as D (6 bases). V shed 2 bases and J shed 7 bases, with 12 bases lying between them. The CDR3 spans 13 residues. Germline loops: CDR1 MDHEN, CDR2 SYDVKM. CDR3 in amino acids: CASSLVGADEQYF. As DNA, the CDR3 is TGTGCCAGCAGTTTAGTGGGGGCTGATGAGCAGTACTTC.